The 30 T cell receptor beta chains below were found in one sample sequenced in a study of blood T cells in healthy people across ages. It was with a sample-barcoded 5' primer and a J-beta primer mix that a second PCR of roughly 6 to 12 cycles was run. TCRdb independently ran MiXCR on the 5' RACE reads; one entry per CDR3 protein. The table records some 890,000 distinct CDR3 sequences, about 27% of them present only once. The data were also submitted as part of a second study, on T cells of mothers and their children.

Sequencing used blood. The receptors come from a woman aged 40 to 50 in good health.

This clonotype has a count of ten or more. The chain uses TRBV7-3 and TRBJ2-3; D unresolved. The CDR3 runs 15 residues. The V and J ends lost 0 bases and 1 base respectively, with 8 bases between them. Germline CDR1 SGHTA, CDR2 FQGTGA. The CDR3 DNA reads as TGTGCCAGCAGCTTAACCGGCAGGCGCACAGATACGCAGTATTTT. It is translated as CASSLTGRRTDTQYF.

This clonotype was seen many times. This chain links TRBV4-3 with TRBJ2-4, with a weak D call TRBD1 (5 bases). CDR3 length equals 16 residues. In germline, CDR1 is LGHNA, CDR2 YSLEER. V dropped 0 bases and J dropped 3 bases, with 12 bases sitting between them. The CDR3 DNA follows: TGCGCCAGCAGCCAAGAACCCCAGGGCAGCAAAAACATTCAGTACTTC. Amino acids: CASSQEPQGSKNIQYF.

The rearrangement joins TRBV12-3 or TRBV12-4 to TRBJ1-3, with unresolved D. Trimming removed 3 bases at V and 4 bases at J, with 7 bases between. This CDR3 contains 13 residues. The CDR3 nucleotides are TGTGCCAGCAGTTTTTATCCGGGAAACACCATATATTTT. Translation gives CASSFYPGNTIYF.

This clonotype was picked up a small number of times. This chain uses TRBV3-1 with TRBJ2-4; D gene unclear. Germline-derived CDR1 and CDR2 are LGHDT and YNNKEL (reference sequence). Between the trimmed V and J ends, which lost 1 base and 7 bases, there was a span of 14 bases. The CDR3 has 15 amino acids. The CDR3 loop reads CASSQGGLQENIQYF. The CDR3 region has the DNA TGTGCCAGCAGCCAAGGAGGCTTACAAGAGAACATTCAGTACTTC. Full variable domain (remainder filled in from reference TRBV3-1 and TRBJ2-4): DTAVSQTPKYLVTQMGNDKSIKCEQNLGHDTMYWYKQDSKKFLKIMFSYNNKELIINETVPNRFSPKSPDKAHLNLHINSLELGDSAVYFCASSQGGLQENIQYFGAGTRLSVL.

There are a few counts of this clonotype. The V gene is TRBV28, the J gene TRBJ2-5; possibly TRBD2 for D (6 bases). Germline V gives CDR1 MDHEN, CDR2 SYDVKM. This CDR3 contains 14 residues. Trimming removed 2 bases from V and 2 bases from J, with 9 bases in between. The chain's CDR3 is CASSLPGTQETQYF. The CDR3 DNA sequence: TGTGCCAGCAGTTTACCCGGGACTCAAGAGACCCAGTACTTC.

This clonotype turned up a few times. This chain uses TRBV5-1 with TRBJ2-7, with TRBD1 matching 10 bases. With 3 bases clipped from V and 7 bases from J, the junction kept 10 bases outside the gene matches. There are 15 residues in the CDR3. Germline V lookup: CDR1 SGHRS, CDR2 YFSETQ. The CDR3 DNA is TGCGCCAGCAGCTATAGACAGGGGGCTGGGGGGGAGCAGTACTTC. Amino acids: CASSYRQGAGGEQYF.

A remark on this clonotype: Relative to the germline gene, one junction end is altered; a read error may explain this. This chain links TRBV20-1 with TRBJ2-5; D may be TRBD2 (6 bases). CDR3 size: 15 residues. The germline CDR1 and CDR2 sequences are DFQATT and SNEGSKA (reference sequence). CDR3: CSARDGTLPRETQYF. The DNA for the CDR3 is TGCAGTGCCAGAGACGGGACTCTTCCCCGAGAGACCCAGTACTTC.

This clonotype was observed at least ten times. This rearrangement joins TRBV12-3 or TRBV12-4 to TRBJ2-1, with a tentative D call TRBD1 (5 bases). The length of the CDR3 is 12 residues. Trimming cost V 5 bases and J 4 bases, with 6 bases left between them. CDR3 residues: CASSDSYNEQFF. CDR3 coding DNA: TGTGCCAGCAGTGACAGTTACAATGAGCAGTTCTTC.

The chain recombines TRBV20-1 with TRBJ2-5, with D maybe TRBD1 (6 bases). The CDR3 runs to 16 residues. The V gene lost 0 bases and the J gene lost 2 bases, with 16 bases spanning the gap. Germline CDR1 is DFQATT and CDR2 is SNEGSKA (reference sequence). The CDR3 nucleotides read TGCAGTGCTAGAGATCCCATAGGGGGAACTCAAGAGACCCAGTACTTC. Protein sequence: CSARDPIGGTQETQYF.

This clonotype was picked up many times. The chain has TRBV7-6 and TRBJ2-1; D is possibly TRBD1 or TRBD2 (5 bases each). The V gene's germline CDR1 is SGHVS and CDR2 FNYEAQ. The V and J ends lost 5 bases and 2 bases respectively, with 10 bases between them. This CDR3 has 14 residues. DNA of the CDR3: TGTGCCAGCAGCCGGGACGAGCCCTACAATGAGCAGTTCTTC. This sequence encodes CASSRDEPYNEQFF.

The chain joins TRBV28 to TRBJ1-5; a weak D match, TRBD1 (5 bases). Trimming stripped 11 bases from V and 1 base from J, with 21 bases between. Germline CDR1 reads MDHEN; CDR2 reads SYDVKM. The length of the CDR3 is 16 residues. The CDR3 here is CARLVTGDLSNQPQHF. CDR3 nucleotides: TGTGCCCGCCTAGTGACCGGGGACCTGAGCAATCAGCCCCAGCATTTT.

This clonotype was seen many times. The chain has TRBV7-2 and TRBJ2-7; D not certain. V dropped 7 bases and J dropped 2 bases, with 9 bases sitting between them. Germline V lookup: CDR1 SGHTA, CDR2 FQGNSA. The CDR3 extends over 12 amino acids. The CDR3 region is CASTQGAYEQYF. The CDR3 coding sequence is TGTGCCAGCACCCAAGGTGCCTACGAGCAGTACTTC. Combining the CDR3 with reference TRBV7-2 and TRBJ2-7 gives the whole variable domain GAGVSQSPSNKVTEKGKDVELRCDPISGHTALYWYRQSLGQGLEFLIYFQGNSAPDKSGLPSDRFSAERTGGSVSTLTIQRTQQEDSAVYLCASTQGAYEQYFGPGTRLTVT.

The J gene is TRBJ1-4, the V gene TRBV28; TRBD1 matches 11 bases. V gave up 10 bases and J gave up 3 bases; unmatched junction bases: 10. CDR1 is MDHEN, CDR2 SYDVKM, per germline. There are 16 residues in the CDR3. This CDR3 is CATRTGGLEANEKLFF. The CDR3 DNA sequence: TGTGCCACCCGGACAGGGGGCCTAGAAGCTAATGAAAAACTGTTTTTT.

In this sample, this clonotype turned up once. V usage is TRBV5-1 and J usage is TRBJ1-1; 8 bases are shared with TRBD1. Germline values: CDR1 SGHRS, CDR2 YFSETQ. With 4 bases clipped from V and 5 bases from J, the junction kept 10 bases outside the gene matches. The CDR3 spans 15 residues. CDR3 DNA sequence: TGCGCCAGCAGCATTCCCAGGGGGCAGAGGACTGAAGCTTTCTTT. It yields the protein CASSIPRGQRTEAFF.

In this sample, this clonotype turned up a few times. This chain links TRBV11-2 with TRBJ2-5; D unresolved. The CDR3 loop spans 12 amino acids. V gave up 4 bases and J gave up 11 bases, with 14 bases separating them. Germline CDR1 SGHAT, CDR2 FQNNGV. The CDR3 is CASSWAVEEQYF. CDR3 sequence (DNA): TGTGCCAGCAGCTGGGCGGTGGAAGAGCAGTACTTC.

This clonotype was detected only once. In nucleotides, the CDR3 is TGCAGTGCTGGATCCCCGACTAGCGGGGGGAACAATGAGCAGTTCTTC. This gives the protein CSAGSPTSGGNNEQFF. The rearrangement joins TRBV20-1 to TRBJ2-1, with 13 nucleotides matching TRBD2. Germline lookup yields CDR1 DFQATT and CDR2 SNEGSKA (reference sequence). V dropped 5 bases and J dropped 5; count of bases not matched to a gene: 9. This CDR3 is built from 16 residues.

Here the CDR3 DNA reads TGTGCCAGCAGCCGTAGACTGGACAGGGGGGAGACCCAGTACTTC. This translates into CASSRRLDRGETQYF. The chain couples TRBV14 to TRBJ2-5, with 10 bases that match TRBD1. The CDR3 sequence is 15 residues long. Per the germline V gene, CDR1 is SGHDN and CDR2 is FVKESK. Trimming cost V 4 bases and J 5 bases; bases outside gene matches: 7.

V usage is TRBV10-3 and J usage is TRBJ2-1, with TRBD2 as a possible D gene (5 bases). Germline V gives CDR1 ENHRY, CDR2 SYGVKD. The V gene lost 3 bases and the J gene lost 7 bases, with 10 bases spanning the gap. The length of the CDR3 is 13 residues. In DNA, the CDR3 is TGTGCCATCAGTGACCGGGCGGGTAATGAGCAGTTCTTC. Translated: CAISDRAGNEQFF.

The J gene is TRBJ1-5, the V gene TRBV28; the match to TRBD1 covers 7 bases. The CDR3 is 15 residues long. After removal of 7 bases from V and 6 bases from J, the junction contained 12 bases not matched to a gene. In germline, CDR1 is MDHEN, CDR2 SYDVKM. The CDR3 loop reads CASTKRTGRLQPQHF. As DNA, the CDR3 is TGTGCCAGCACTAAACGGACAGGCCGGCTTCAGCCCCAGCATTTT.

The CDR3 DNA follows: TGTGCCAGCAGCGCCGGGACTAGAGGAATTAGCTCCTACAATGAGCAGTACTTC. Translating it yields CASSAGTRGISSYNEQYF. The rearrangement uses TRBV12-3 or TRBV12-4 and TRBJ2-7; TRBD2 agrees at 8 bases. The CDR3 is 18 residues long. V shed 6 bases and J 7 bases; nucleotides not matched to a gene: 23.

The rearrangement uses TRBV7-2 and TRBJ1-2; maybe TRBD1 (6 bases). The CDR3 covers 16 residues. The V end was cut by 5 bases, the J end by 6 bases, with 22 bases between. Germline-derived CDR1 and CDR2 are SGHTA and FQGNSA. The CDR3: CASSGYRALTNHGYTF. In DNA, the CDR3 is TGTGCCAGCAGCGGCTACAGGGCCCTCACCAACCATGGCTACACCTTC.

This clonotype was seen ten or more times. This chain connects TRBV7-9 to TRBJ2-7; D remains unclear. The CDR3 has 14 amino acids. Per the germline V gene, CDR1 is SEHNR and CDR2 is FQNEAQ (reference sequence). V lost 3 bases and J lost 5, with 14 bases in between. The CDR3 sequence is CASSFESYLDEQYF. In DNA form, the CDR3 reads TGTGCCAGCAGCTTTGAATCGTATTTGGACGAGCAGTACTTC. Together with reference TRBV7-9 and TRBJ2-7, the CDR3 gives the full variable domain: DTGVSQNPRHKITKRGQNVTFRCDPISEHNRLYWYRQTLGQGPEFLTYFQNEAQLEKSRLLSDRFSAERPKGSFSTLEIQRTEQGDSAMYLCASSFESYLDEQYFGPGTRLTVT.

This rearrangement joins TRBV4-2 to TRBJ1-1; D unresolved. The CDR3 contains 13 residues. Germline V gene data show CDR1 as LGHNA and CDR2 as YNFKEQ. V was cut by 1 base and J by 7 bases, with 10 bases left in between. The CDR3 protein is CASSQGEQVEAFF. In nucleotides, the CDR3 is TGTGCCAGCAGCCAAGGGGAGCAGGTTGAAGCTTTCTTT.

This clonotype was counted at least ten times. Written as DNA, the CDR3 is TGTGCCAGCAGTTACGCCAGGGCGGGTTACGAGCAGTACTTC. Translating it yields CASSYARAGYEQYF. The V and J genes are TRBV6-5 and TRBJ2-7; tentatively, D is TRBD1 or TRBD2 (5 bases each). The CDR3 covers 14 residues. Trimming took 2 bases from V and 4 from J, leaving 12 bases between them. Germline V lookup: CDR1 MNHEY, CDR2 SVGAGI.

This clonotype was found many times. J is TRBJ1-2 and V is TRBV7-2; D remains unclear. Germline V gene data show CDR1 as SGHTA and CDR2 as FQGNSA. The CDR3 has 14 residues. Deletions cut 4 bases from V and 4 bases from J, with 13 bases between. CDR3 nucleotide sequence: TGTGCCAGCAGCTCATACGCGAGTCCCTATGGCTACACCTTC. This gives the protein CASSSYASPYGYTF.

This clonotype appeared a few times. The chain recombines TRBV30 with TRBJ2-1, with TRBD2 matching 7 bases. Germline values: CDR1 GTSNPN, CDR2 SVGIG (reference sequence). The CDR3 consists of 12 residues. The trim removed 5 bases at V and 6 bases at J, leaving 4 bases unmatched. The CDR3 is CAWAGVANEQFF. CDR3 DNA: TGTGCCTGGGCGGGGGTCGCCAATGAGCAGTTCTTC.

The chain couples TRBV20-1 to TRBJ1-5; 7 bases are shared with TRBD1. The V gene end was trimmed by 3 bases and the J gene end by 5 bases; junction bases not matched to a gene: 7. CDR1 and CDR2 (germline): DFQATT, SNEGSKA (reference sequence). This CDR3 is built from 14 residues. The DNA of the CDR3 is TGCAGTGCTAGGACAGGGTCGGTTGATCAGCCCCAGCATTTT. It yields the protein CSARTGSVDQPQHF.

J is TRBJ1-5 and V is TRBV4-1; D not resolved. V shed 4 bases and J shed 1 base, with 14 bases lying between them. The CDR3 totals 16 residues. The germline CDR1 and CDR2 sequences are MGHRA and YSYEKL. The CDR3 loop is CASSLSGGDSNQPQHF. CDR3 nucleotide sequence: TGCGCCAGCAGCCTGAGCGGAGGAGACAGCAATCAGCCCCAGCATTTT.

The chain couples TRBV2 to TRBJ1-1; TRBD1 might be the D (5 bases). In germline, CDR1 is SNHLY, CDR2 FYNNEI. V lost 5 bases to trimming and J lost 10 bases, with 17 bases between them. The length of the CDR3 is 13 residues. The CDR3 coding sequence is TGTGCCAGCAGTAGGACACTGCCGACGGCAGCTTTCTTT. It translates to CASSRTLPTAAFF.

This clonotype was seen only a few times. The J gene is TRBJ2-4, the V gene TRBV12-3 or TRBV12-4; D may be TRBD2 (5 bases). The V gene lost 7 bases and the J gene lost 13 bases, with 35 bases spanning the gap. This CDR3 has 18 amino acids. The CDR3 sequence is CASNTGIRNDKRYNEQYF. As DNA, the CDR3 is TGTGCCAGCAATACCGGGATTAGAAATGATAAACGATATAATGAGCAGTACTTC.